The next 21 T cell receptor beta chains were all read from a single sample in a study of cytomegalovirus exposure and HLA in healthy donors. The PCR had 60 Vbeta and 13 Jbeta primers. The method was immunoSEQ multiplex PCR; TCRdb's version includes in-frame clones alone and lacks a portion of them. This table holds about 120,000 clones, around 77% found once. Sequences were obtained from PBMCs. The receptor source for this set is a man aged 50 to 60 in good health and CMV-seropositive.

In its sample, this clone was seen once. The chain joins TRBV28 to TRBJ2-2; 11 nucleotides match TRBD1. Germline trimming cut 6 bases from V and 5 bases from J; bases unmatched to any gene: 11. The CDR3 consists of 17 residues. Germline V gene data show CDR1 as MDHEN and CDR2 as SYDVKM. The CDR3 here is CASSRRTGGAGTGELFF. The CDR3 coding sequence is TGTGCCAGCAGCCGACGGACAGGGGGCGCGGGGACCGGGGAGCTGTTTTTT. Variable domain in full (rest from reference TRBV28 and TRBJ2-2): DVKVTQSSRYLVKRTGEKVFLECVQDMDHENMFWYRQDPGLGLRLIYFSYDVKMKEKGDIPEGYSVSREKKERFSLILESASTNQTSMYLCASSRRTGGAGTGELFFGEGSRLTVL.

The rearrangement uses TRBV9 and TRBJ2-5; tentative D call: TRBD2 (7 bases). With 4 bases removed from V and 5 bases from J, the gap between germline ends came to 15 bases. The CDR3 totals 14 residues. Germline V gives CDR1 SGDLS, CDR2 YYNGEE. The DNA for the CDR3 is TGTGCCAGCAGCCCGGGGGGCGTCGGGGAGACCCAGTACTTC. This codes for CASSPGGVGETQYF.

V gene TRBV18 combines with J gene TRBJ2-7; D gene uncertain. Germline V gene sequence: CDR1 KGHSH, CDR2 LQKENI. Trimming pared 2 bases from V and 6 bases from J, leaving 14 bases between. The CDR3 runs to 14 residues. The CDR3 DNA is TGTGCCAGCTCACCAAGCCAGCCACCGGGCGAGCAGTACTTC. Translating gives CASSPSQPPGEQYF.

The count of this clone is one. The chain uses TRBV25-1 and TRBJ1-2, with 8 nucleotides matching TRBD1. Trimming removed 6 bases from V and 2 bases from J; junction bases left unmatched: 5. Germline CDR1 reads MGHDK; CDR2 reads SYGVNS. The CDR3 has 14 amino acids. CDR3 in DNA: TGTGCCAGCAGCGAGGACAGGGCAAACTATGGCTACACCTTC. Amino acid sequence: CASSEDRANYGYTF.

The rearrangement links TRBV18 to TRBJ1-5, with D maybe TRBD1 (5 bases). V was pared by 2 bases and J by 3 bases, with 14 bases between. The CDR3 runs to 16 residues. Germline CDR1 and CDR2: KGHSH and LQKENI. The CDR3 DNA follows: TGTGCCAGCTCACCAAGATGGGGAGGGGACAATCAGCCCCAGCATTTT. It is translated as CASSPRWGGDNQPQHF.

The chain recombines TRBV7-2 with TRBJ1-1; weak D call: TRBD1 (6 bases). This CDR3 spans 16 amino acids. The V end lost 6 bases, the J end lost 0 bases, and 17 bases lay between the germline ends. CDR1 and CDR2 from the germline V gene are SGHTA and FQGNSA. CDR3 DNA sequence: TGTGCCAGCAGTCATGGGGGCCAGGTAATGAACACTGAAGCTTTCTTT. Amino acid sequence: CASSHGGQVMNTEAFF.

The chain has TRBV6-5 and TRBJ2-5, with TRBD1 matching 7 bases. The CDR3 is 15 amino acids. J lost 3 bases, V lost 3 bases, and 7 bases had no gene match. CDR1 and CDR2 (germline): MNHEY, SVGAGI. The CDR3 loop is CASSYGTGTEETQYF. CDR3 DNA: TGTGCCAGCAGTTATGGAACCGGGACAGAAGAGACCCAGTACTTC.

This rearrangement joins TRBV19 to TRBJ1-5; no firm D call. V dropped 3 bases and J dropped 4 bases, with 7 bases sitting between them. Looked up from germline, CDR1 is LNHDA and CDR2 is SQIVND (reference sequence). The CDR3 covers 13 residues. The CDR3 is CASSITVNQPQHF. The DNA for the CDR3 is TGTGCCAGTAGTATTACAGTAAATCAGCCCCAGCATTTT.

The chain links TRBV9 to TRBJ2-2, with TRBD2 matching 10 bases. This CDR3 region has 18 residues. The ends lost 5 bases at V and 2 bases at J; junction bases unmatched: 12. Germline V lookup: CDR1 SGDLS, CDR2 YYNGEE. This chain's CDR3 is CASSSRGSGRLNTGELFF. In nucleotides, the CDR3 is TGTGCCAGCAGTTCCCGGGGTAGCGGGAGGCTTAACACCGGGGAGCTGTTTTTT.

This chain uses TRBV15 with TRBJ2-1, with 10 bases matching TRBD2. V dropped 4 bases and J dropped 2; count of bases not matched to a gene: 11. Germline assignment: CDR1 LNHNV and CDR2 YYDKDF (reference sequence). The length of the CDR3 is 18 residues. CDR3 DNA sequence: TGTGCCACCAGCACAAGGACTAGCGGAGCCTGGGCCTACAATGAGCAGTTCTTC. Translated: CATSTRTSGAWAYNEQFF.

This chain connects TRBV6-1 to TRBJ1-5; no definite D call. From germline, CDR1 is MNHNS and CDR2 SASEGT. Between the trimmed V and J ends, which lost 5 bases and 8 bases, there was a span of 13 bases. There are 13 residues in the CDR3. CDR3 sequence: CASSLSSLKPQHF. The CDR3 DNA reads as TGTGCCAGCAGTCTAAGTTCGTTGAAGCCCCAGCATTTT.

A single count supports this clone. The chain combines TRBV6-1 with TRBJ2-3; the D gene is possibly TRBD2 (7 bases). V was clipped by 4 bases and J by 4 bases, with 18 bases between them. In germline, CDR1 is MNHNS, CDR2 SASEGT. The CDR3 has 16 amino acids. The CDR3 reads CASSGAGHPRPDTQYF. The CDR3 DNA is TGTGCCAGCAGTGGAGCGGGACACCCGCGCCCAGATACGCAGTATTTT.

V and J are TRBV6-5 and TRBJ1-1; TRBD1 matches at 7 bases. The CDR3 is made up of 11 amino acids. The germline gives CDR1 MNHEY, CDR2 SVGAGI. Trimming removed 7 bases from V and 7 bases from J; junction bases left unmatched: 3. CDR3 nucleotide sequence: TGTGCCAGCAACCAGGGGGGTGAAGCTTTCTTT. This gives the protein CASNQGGEAFF.

The chain combines TRBV11-2 with TRBJ1-2; 9 bases agree with TRBD1. Germline CDR1 SGHAT, CDR2 FQNNGV. Trimming at V came to 6 bases and at J to 2 bases, leaving 7 bases not matched to a gene. The CDR3 length is 15 residues. The CDR3 region is CASSSLGTGNYGYTF. CDR3 bases: TGTGCCAGCAGTTCTCTCGGGACAGGGAACTATGGCTACACCTTC.

This clone has just a few counts. The chain has TRBV10-3 and TRBJ2-5; 13 bases line up with TRBD2. J was trimmed by 2 bases and V by 6 bases; bases with no gene match: 15. Per the germline V gene, CDR1 is ENHRY and CDR2 is SYGVKD. The CDR3 extends over 19 amino acids. The CDR3 here is CAIRGDRAGTSGIQETQYF. DNA of the CDR3: TGTGCCATCAGGGGGGACAGGGCCGGGACTAGCGGGATTCAAGAGACCCAGTACTTC.

This rearrangement joins TRBV9 to TRBJ2-7; 9 bases fit TRBD2. This CDR3 is 15 amino acids long. V was clipped by 3 bases and J by 3 bases; unmatched bases: 7. CDR1 is SGDLS and CDR2 is YYNGEE in the germline V gene. CDR3 region: CASSGGAGGLYEQYF. DNA for the CDR3: TGTGCCAGCAGCGGGGGAGCGGGGGGCCTCTACGAGCAGTACTTC. Based on the CDR3 plus reference TRBV9 and TRBJ2-7, the full variable domain is DSGVTQTPKHLITATGQRVTLRCSPRSGDLSVYWYQQSLDQGLQFLIQYYNGEERAKGNILERFSAQQFPDLHSELNLSSLELGDSALYFCASSGGAGGLYEQYFGPGTRLTVT.

The chain uses TRBV28 and TRBJ2-3; 8 nucleotides line up with TRBD1. The CDR3 loop spans 16 amino acids. The trim removed 6 bases at V and 1 base at J, leaving 9 bases unmatched. The V gene's germline CDR1 is MDHEN and CDR2 SYDVKM. The CDR3 reads CASRTSLGQGTDTQYF. CDR3 DNA: TGTGCCAGCAGAACCTCGTTGGGACAGGGCACAGATACGCAGTATTTT. The full variable domain, in which reference TRBV28 and TRBJ2-3 provide the parts outside the CDR3, is DVKVTQSSRYLVKRTGEKVFLECVQDMDHENMFWYRQDPGLGLRLIYFSYDVKMKEKGDIPEGYSVSREKKERFSLILESASTNQTSMYLCASRTSLGQGTDTQYFGPGTRLTVL.

The rearrangement uses TRBV7-6 and TRBJ1-2; D is unclear. V was cut by 1 base and J by 4 bases, with 13 bases left in between. CDR1 is SGHVS, CDR2 FNYEAQ, per germline. This CDR3 is built from 15 residues. The CDR3 region is CASSLDSTGSYGYTF. CDR3 in DNA: TGTGCCAGCAGCTTAGACTCTACCGGGAGCTATGGCTACACCTTC.

V and J are TRBV4-2 and TRBJ2-7; 12 bases line up with TRBD2. The germline V gene has CDR1 LGHNA and CDR2 YNFKEQ. The CDR3 spans 16 residues. Trimming removed 0 bases from V and 4 bases from J; junction bases left unmatched: 4. Here the CDR3 reads CASSQDRGTSGYEQYF. CDR3 bases: TGTGCCAGCAGCCAAGATCGCGGGACTAGCGGGTACGAGCAGTACTTC.

This chain links TRBV4-2 with TRBJ2-2, with 10 nucleotides matching TRBD2. CDR1 and CDR2 from the germline V gene are LGHNA and YNFKEQ. The CDR3 runs 18 residues. The ends lost 0 bases at V and 5 bases at J; junction bases unmatched: 9. The CDR3 bases are TGTGCCAGCAGCCAAGAGTTCCCCAGCGGGAGGGGAACCGGGGAGCTGTTTTTT. It is translated as CASSQEFPSGRGTGELFF.

In its sample, this clone was seen a few times. This chain uses TRBV10-1 with TRBJ2-1; TRBD1 matches at 9 bases. The J segment lost 2 bases and the V segment lost 9 bases, leaving 14 bases of the junction unmatched. CDR3 size: 17 residues. In germline, CDR1 is WNHNN, CDR2 SYGVQD (reference sequence). In nucleotides, the CDR3 is TGCGCCAGATTGCTTTCGGGACAGGGAATCACCTACAATGAGCAGTTCTTC. It encodes CARLLSGQGITYNEQFF.